Listed below are T cell receptor beta chains from one sample, sequenced in a study of memory CD4+ T cells and cytomegalovirus serostatus. Sequenced by immunoSEQ multiplex PCR; TCRdb stores in-frame clones only, minus some. Here the sample spans 40,000 to 55,000 clones, roughly 80% being singletons. The sequencing input was memory CD4+ T cells from blood. These receptors were obtained from an adult in good health and CMV-seronegative. Both conserved end residues are part of each CDR3. A D gene is named only where the DNA matches it firmly. The size entry is marked missing in some rows and otherwise reads once, few, many or a size class.

V,size,J,D,DNA,CDR3
TRBV28,.,TRBJ2-7,TRBD1,TGTGCCAGCAAAGGACAGGGTTCCTCCTACGAGCAGTACTTC,CASKGQGSSYEQYF
TRBV23-1,.,TRBJ1-1,.,TGCGCCAGCAGCCGAGGACATAGCACTGAAGCTTTCTTT,CASSRGHSTEAFF
TRBV11-2,.,TRBJ2-7,TRBD2,TGTGCCAGCAGCTTAAGGACTAGCGGTTTCTACGAGCAGTACTTC,CASSLRTSGFYEQYF
TRBV11-1,.,TRBJ1-2,TRBD1,TGTGCCAGCAGCTTAGACTTACAGGGGGACGGCTACACCTTC,CASSLDLQGDGYTF
TRBV7-2,.,TRBJ1-5,TRBD1,TGTGCCAGCAGCTTAGGGGACAGCCACAATCAGCCCCAGCATTTT,CASSLGDSHNQPQHF
TRBV10-3,.,TRBJ2-5,TRBD2,TGTGCCACGGGGACTAGCGGGACTCAAGAGACCCAGTACTTC,CATGTSGTQETQYF
TRBV5-6,.,TRBJ1-2,TRBD1,TGTGCCAGCAGCCCGGGGACAGGGGCTAGAGGCTACACCTTC,CASSPGTGARGYTF
TRBV6-1,few,TRBJ1-5,TRBD1,TGTGCCAGCAGTTGGACAGGGGCGGGCGATCAGCCCCAGCATTTT,CASSWTGAGDQPQHF
TRBV29-1,once,TRBJ2-3,TRBD1,TGCAGCGCAACAGGGGGTTGGAGCACAGATACGCAGTATTTT,CSATGGWSTDTQYF
TRBV4-1,.,TRBJ2-6,.,TGCGCCAGCAGCCAAGAACCGGGGACTTGGGCCAACGTCCTGACTTTC,CASSQEPGTWANVLTF
TRBV7-8,.,TRBJ2-7,TRBD2,TGTGCCAGCAGCTTAGCTAGCGGGAGCTCCTACGAGCAGTACTTC,CASSLASGSSYEQYF
TRBV15,.,TRBJ2-5,TRBD2,TGTGCCACCAGCAGAGATGAGGGAGGGCCCTGGGAGACCCAGTACTTC,CATSRDEGGPWETQYF
TRBV6-5,.,TRBJ1-5,.,TGTGCCAGCGCCGGGGGAAGGGGCAATCAGCCCCAGCATTTT,CASAGGRGNQPQHF
TRBV2,.,TRBJ1-4,.,TGTGCCACCAGCCGGGAAACTAATGAAAAACTGTTTTTT,CATSRETNEKLFF
TRBV9,.,TRBJ1-1,TRBD1,TGTGCCAGCAGCGTAGGGGCAGACAGGGGGAACGCTTTCTTT,CASSVGADRGNAFF
TRBV9,.,TRBJ2-7,.,TGTGCCAGCAGCGTGGAGCTGTCCGACGAGCAGTACTTC,CASSVELSDEQYF
TRBV29-1,.,TRBJ1-4,.,TGCAGCGTTGAAGATAGATCCGACCTCAGAGGGGATGAAAAACTGTTTTTT,CSVEDRSDLRGDEKLFF
TRBV10-2,few,TRBJ1-2,.,TGCGCCAGCAGTGAACGGACAGACTATGGCTACACCTTC,CASSERTDYGYTF
TRBV6-1,.,TRBJ2-7,TRBD1,TGTGCCAGCAGGCCCGGACAGGGGGGCCGCTACGAGCAGTACTTC,CASRPGQGGRYEQYF
TRBV19,.,TRBJ1-4,TRBD1,TGTGCCAGTAGTATAGGATGGGACAGGGGGCGAGAAAAACTGTTTTTT,CASSIGWDRGREKLFF
TRBV28,.,TRBJ1-1,TRBD1,TGTGCCAGCAGTCCCCCGTCCCGGGACAGGGTTTTCTTT,CASSPPSRDRVFF
TRBV19,.,TRBJ1-5,TRBD1,TGTGCCAGTAGTATAGGTGGGACAGGGGGCTTCGGACAATCTCAGCCCCAGCATTTT,CASSIGGTGGFGQSQPQHF
TRBV21-1,.,TRBJ2-7,.,TGTGCCAGCAGCAAAGAACCGGGACACTACGAGCAGTACTTC,CASSKEPGHYEQYF
TRBV4-1,.,TRBJ2-3,TRBD2,TGCGCCAGCAGCCAAGATGCGCTAGCGGGAGCGGATACGCAGTATTTT,CASSQDALAGADTQYF
TRBV21-1,.,TRBJ1-5,.,TGTGCCAGCAGCAAAGCGCTCCATTTCGCCAGGGTAACGAATCAGCCCCAGCATTTT,CASSKALHFARVTNQPQHF
TRBV7-2,few,TRBJ1-2,TRBD1,TGTGCCAGCAGCCAACGAACGGGACAGGGGCAGAGCTACACCTTC,CASSQRTGQGQSYTF
TRBV2,few,TRBJ2-2,.,TGTGCCAGCAGTAACCCCGGGGAGCTGTTTTTT,CASSNPGELFF
TRBV11-2,.,TRBJ1-1,TRBD1,TGTGCCAGCAGCTTTGGGACAGAAAACACTGAAGCTTTCTTT,CASSFGTENTEAFF
TRBV18,few,TRBJ2-2,TRBD1,TGTGCCAGCTCACCAACCTGGACAGGGGATAGGACCGGGGAGCTGTTTTTT,CASSPTWTGDRTGELFF
TRBV28,once,TRBJ2-2,TRBD1,TGTGCCAGCAGTTTAGGGACAGGGAACACCGGGGAGCTGTTTTTT,CASSLGTGNTGELFF
TRBV15,.,TRBJ2-7,TRBD1,TGTGCCACCAGCAGAGATCGAGACAGGGGGCAGCAGTACTTC,CATSRDRDRGQQYF
TRBV7-9,few,TRBJ2-7,TRBD1,TGTGCCAGCAGCTACTCTAGGGGGCCCGAGGGCCGTAGCGAGCAGTACTTC,CASSYSRGPEGRSEQYF
TRBV2,.,TRBJ2-3,.,TGTGCCAGCAGTGATGGGGTAGATACGCAGTATTTT,CASSDGVDTQYF
TRBV2,.,TRBJ1-2,.,TGTGCCAGCAGTGAAAGGTACAGAGCTAACTATGGCTACACCTTC,CASSERYRANYGYTF
TRBV7-3,.,TRBJ2-3,.,TGTGCCAGCAGCTTAGCAGCAGACCCCACAGATACGCAGTATTTT,CASSLAADPTDTQYF
TRBV27,.,TRBJ2-1,.,TGTGCCAGCAGTTCGTGGGGCGCGATAAACAATGAGCAGTTCTTC,CASSSWGAINNEQFF
TRBV27,.,TRBJ2-7,TRBD2,TGTGCCAGCCGGACTAGCGCTGGGCACGAGCAGTACTTC,CASRTSAGHEQYF
TRBV18,.,TRBJ1-1,.,TGTGCCAGCTCCCTGGACAGCAACACTGAAGCTTTCTTT,CASSLDSNTEAFF
TRBV7-6,.,TRBJ2-2,TRBD1,TGTGCCAGCAGTTCGACAGGGGCGAACACCGGGGAGCTGTTTTTT,CASSSTGANTGELFF